One sample yielded the 8 T cell receptor beta chains listed below, sequenced in a study of T cell responses to AZD1222 COVID-19 vaccine. Libraries were prepared by immunoSEQ multiplex PCR; TCRdb keeps only in-frame clonotypes and omits some of them. The profile shows about 120,000 clones, 88% of them singletons. Sequencing used peripheral blood, obtained on day 0 of MenACWY control vaccination. The receptors shown here come from an adult in good health.

The chain recombines TRBV15 with TRBJ2-7, with D tentatively TRBD1 (6 bases). The CDR3 length is 16 residues. Between the trimmed V and J ends, which lost 8 bases and 2 bases, there was a span of 22 bases. The germline CDR1 and CDR2 sequences are LNHNV and YYDKDF (reference sequence). The CDR3 loop is CATGIITGWNTYEQYF. The CDR3, as DNA: TGTGCCACCGGAATAATAACAGGGTGGAATACCTACGAGCAGTACTTC. The full variable domain, in which reference TRBV15 and TRBJ2-7 provide the parts outside the CDR3, is DAMVIQNPRYQVTQFGKPVTLSCSQTLNHNVMYWYQQKSSQAPKLLFHYYDKDFNNEADTPDNFQSRRPNTSFCFLDIRSPGLGDTAMYLCATGIITGWNTYEQYFGPGTRLTVT.

In this sample, this clone turned up once. The CDR3 spells CASSHGGRGRDDEQFF. The CDR3 DNA reads TGTGCCAGCAGCCATGGGGGAAGGGGACGGGACGATGAGCAGTTCTTC. V gene TRBV7-9 combines with J gene TRBJ2-1; D may match TRBD1 or TRBD2 (5 bases each). Per germline, CDR1 SEHNR and CDR2 FQNEAQ (reference sequence). Trimming cost V 5 bases and J 8 bases, with 22 bases left between them. The CDR3 is 16 residues long.

The chain couples TRBV2 to TRBJ1-1, with D tentatively TRBD1 (5 bases). Per the germline V gene, CDR1 is SNHLY and CDR2 is FYNNEI. This CDR3 has 14 residues. Trimming stripped 2 bases from V and 1 base from J, with 8 bases between. DNA of the CDR3: TGTGCCAGCAGTGAAAGAGGGACGAACACTGAAGCTTTCTTT. This encodes CASSERGTNTEAFF.

V and J are TRBV24-1 and TRBJ2-1; unclear D gene. The CDR3 spans 12 residues. V lost 0 bases and J 7 bases, leaving 3 bases between the germline ends. The germline gives CDR1 KGHDR, CDR2 SFDVKD. The CDR3 reads CATSDLLNEQFF. The CDR3 nucleotides read TGTGCCACCAGTGATTTGTTGAATGAGCAGTTCTTC.

The chain is built from TRBV9 and TRBJ2-7; TRBD1 is a possible D gene (6 bases). V lost 0 bases, J lost 4 bases, and 14 bases lay in between. This CDR3 contains 15 residues. Germline V lookup: CDR1 SGDLS, CDR2 YYNGEE. CDR3 residues: CASSVEGSDRYEQYF. As DNA, the CDR3 is TGTGCCAGCAGCGTAGAGGGTAGCGACAGGTACGAGCAGTACTTC.

The rearrangement links TRBV3-1 (or the pseudogene TRBV3-2) to TRBJ1-6; D remains unclear. The germline V and J ends were trimmed by 4 bases and 10 bases, with 8 bases remaining between them. CDR3 length: 12 residues. Germline loops: CDR1 LGHDT, CDR2 YNNKEL (reference sequence). This chain's CDR3 is CASSRVLSPLHF. The CDR3 DNA reads TGTGCCAGCAGCCGCGTATTATCACCCCTCCACTTT.

V and J are TRBV28 and TRBJ2-7; 9 positions match TRBD1. CDR3 length: 14 amino acids. The V gene end was trimmed by 5 bases and the J gene end by 4 bases; junction bases not matched to a gene: 6. CDR1 MDHEN and CDR2 SYDVKM come from the germline V gene. CDR3 region: CASSLTGGSYEQYF. In DNA, the CDR3 is TGTGCCAGCAGTCTTACAGGGGGCTCTTACGAGCAGTACTTC.

The chain employs TRBV9 and TRBJ2-1; TRBD2 agrees at 9 bases. The junction had 8 bases not matched to a gene; V was cut back by 4 bases and J by 0 bases. CDR3 length: 17 amino acids. The germline gives CDR1 SGDLS, CDR2 YYNGEE. Here the CDR3 DNA reads TGTGCCAGCAGCTTTAGGACTAGCGTGAGCTCCTACAATGAGCAGTTCTTC. Its protein is CASSFRTSVSSYNEQFF.